This is a list of T cell receptor beta chains from one sample in a study of T-cell reconstitution after alpha-beta-depleted transplantation in children. MiXCR, run by TCRdb on the PCR reads, gives a single entry per CDR3 protein. The sample carries roughly 300,000 distinct CDR3 sequences, 11% recorded once. This specimen was peripheral blood, taken 180 days after TCRalphabeta/CD19-depleted stem cell transplant. These receptors all stem from a male patient aged 2-15 years who had a stem cell transplant for chronic granulomatous disease, so the T cells may come from the graft donor. Each CDR3 is given without its conserved first and last residue. Each record gives: V gene, J gene, CDR3 protein.

V gene: TRBV5-1; J gene: TRBJ2-2; CDR3 protein: ASSTRFANTGELF
V gene: TRBV6-2/TRBV6-3; J gene: TRBJ1-5; CDR3 protein: ASSYKGKVSNQPQH
V gene: TRBV20-1; J gene: TRBJ2-7; CDR3 protein: SARASVEQY
V gene: TRBV12-3/TRBV12-4; J gene: TRBJ1-6; CDR3 protein: ASSFRQQNSPLH
V gene: TRBV23-1; J gene: TRBJ1-1; CDR3 protein: ASSQSEGSRSRTGMNTEAF
V gene: TRBV5-1; J gene: TRBJ2-1; CDR3 protein: ASSLGSGHIYNEQF
V gene: TRBV7-2; J gene: TRBJ2-5; CDR3 protein: ASSHPRGISETQY
V gene: TRBV12-3/TRBV12-4; J gene: TRBJ2-7; CDR3 protein: ASSLRVTSGRTEHSYEQY
V gene: TRBV12-3/TRBV12-4; J gene: TRBJ1-2; CDR3 protein: ASSLPRGHGYT
V gene: TRBV7-6; J gene: TRBJ2-3; CDR3 protein: ASISGAGEDTQY
V gene: TRBV15; J gene: TRBJ1-5; CDR3 protein: ATSSAGGEPQH
V gene: TRBV19; J gene: TRBJ2-7; CDR3 protein: ASSPREGIEQY
V gene: TRBV28; J gene: TRBJ2-5; CDR3 protein: ASSYSGRGGQETQY
V gene: TRBV3-1; J gene: TRBJ2-5; CDR3 protein: ASSQNSGRAETQY
V gene: TRBV29-1; J gene: TRBJ2-3; CDR3 protein: SVGPGNSDTQY
V gene: TRBV9; J gene: TRBJ2-1; CDR3 protein: ASSVGSFGYNEQF
V gene: TRBV29-1; J gene: TRBJ1-2; CDR3 protein: SVEWRTSYGYT
V gene: TRBV29-1; J gene: TRBJ1-1; CDR3 protein: SGGAGPEAF
V gene: TRBV20-1; J gene: TRBJ2-1; CDR3 protein: SASWTSGIWNEQF
V gene: TRBV5-1; J gene: TRBJ2-5; CDR3 protein: ASSWGDRGETQY
V gene: TRBV29-1; J gene: TRBJ2-7; CDR3 protein: SVEERGPKEQY
V gene: TRBV20-1; J gene: TRBJ2-1; CDR3 protein: SATSSSETTSEQF
V gene: TRBV4-2; J gene: TRBJ2-3; CDR3 protein: ASSHSGSTDTQY
V gene: TRBV5-1; J gene: TRBJ2-5; CDR3 protein: ASSFGRNQETQY
V gene: TRBV12-3/TRBV12-4; J gene: TRBJ2-7; CDR3 protein: ASSSRQGASLAPYEQY
V gene: TRBV15; J gene: TRBJ1-2; CDR3 protein: ATSKGQRLDGYT
V gene: TRBV20-1; J gene: TRBJ2-7; CDR3 protein: SASPGLAGMGQY
V gene: TRBV7-3; J gene: TRBJ2-1; CDR3 protein: ASSLNGVAGYNEQF